Below, 30 T cell receptor beta chains from the same sample are listed, as sequenced in a study of cytomegalovirus exposure and HLA in healthy donors. PCR primers comprised 60 Vbeta and 13 Jbeta primers. Data came from immunoSEQ multiplex PCR; TCRdb stores just in-frame clones and leaves some out. Of 120,000 or so clones detected, more than 80% appear once; the ten largest clones hold 1%. The specimen sequenced was PBMCs. The receptors originated from a man aged 40-49 years in good health and CMV-seronegative.

V gene TRBV5-4 combines with J gene TRBJ1-2; possibly TRBD1 for D (6 bases). The length of the CDR3 is 14 residues. Trimming shortened V by 2 bases and J by 3 bases, and 11 bases separated the two germline ends. Germline V CDR1 and CDR2: SGHNT, YYREEE (reference sequence). The CDR3 reads CASSFDGTYYGYTF. The CDR3 DNA sequence: TGTGCCAGCAGCTTCGACGGGACATACTATGGCTACACCTTC.

This clone was counted a few times. The chain joins TRBV2 to TRBJ2-5; D uncertain. From germline, CDR1 is SNHLY and CDR2 FYNNEI. There are 13 residues in the CDR3. V dropped 7 bases and J dropped 2 bases, with 11 bases sitting between them. The CDR3 is CASILRGQETQYF. CDR3 DNA: TGTGCCAGCATCTTACGCGGACAAGAGACCCAGTACTTC.

The J gene is TRBJ1-6, the V gene TRBV5-6; the D gene is possibly TRBD1 (6 bases). V was clipped by 1 base and J by 9 bases, with 11 bases between them. Germline V gives CDR1 SGHDT, CDR2 YYEEEE. The CDR3 sequence is 14 residues long. The CDR3 spells CASSLRGASSPLHF. The CDR3 nucleotides read TGTGCCAGCAGCTTGCGGGGGGCATCTTCACCCCTCCACTTT.

V gene TRBV6-4 combines with J gene TRBJ2-2; D is perhaps TRBD1 (5 bases). The germline V gene has CDR1 MRHNA and CDR2 SNTAGT. The CDR3 runs to 16 residues. V gave up 0 bases and J gave up 0 bases, with 8 bases separating them. The CDR3 reads CASSDSTDPNTGELFF. In DNA form, the CDR3 reads TGTGCCAGCAGTGACTCGACAGATCCGAACACCGGGGAGCTGTTTTTT.

The V and J genes are TRBV7-7 and TRBJ2-5; the match to TRBD2 covers 14 bases. CDR3 length: 16 amino acids. Germline V gene lookup returns CDR1 SSHAT and CDR2 FNYEAQ (reference sequence). V lost 5 bases, J lost 1 base, and 3 bases stayed unmatched. The CDR3 nucleotides read TGTGCCAGCAGCCCTGGGACTAGCGGGAGCCAAGAGACCCAGTACTTC. Translating it yields CASSPGTSGSQETQYF.

This clone has only a few counts. The CDR3: CAITRDRKNYGYTF. The CDR3 DNA reads TGTGCCATCACCCGGGACAGAAAGAACTATGGCTACACCTTC. The chain joins TRBV10-3 to TRBJ1-2, with 7 bases lining up with TRBD1. CDR1 is ENHRY, CDR2 SYGVKD, per germline. V lost 7 bases and J lost 2; bases outside the gene matches: 7. CDR3 length: 14 amino acids.

This chain connects TRBV4-2 to TRBJ2-5; 12 positions match TRBD1. The length of the CDR3 is 18 residues. Germline CDR1 LGHNA, CDR2 YNFKEQ. V trimming: 0 bases; J trimming: 5 bases; junction bases outside the gene matches: 10. CDR3 sequence (DNA): TGTGCCAGCAGCCAAGATAGGAGGGGACAGGGGGCTCGGGAGACCCAGTACTTC. Translation: CASSQDRRGQGARETQYF.

In this sample, this clone turned up a few times. V and J are TRBV7-6 and TRBJ1-1, with D unresolved. This CDR3 spans 13 amino acids. Germline V gene data show CDR1 as SGHVS and CDR2 as FNYEAQ. V lost 2 bases, J lost 6 bases, and 10 bases lay in between. This CDR3 reads CASSLSLSSEAFF. CDR3 nucleotide sequence: TGTGCCAGCAGCTTATCACTCTCTTCTGAAGCTTTCTTT.

The chain carries TRBV19 and TRBJ2-1; 9 bases line up with TRBD1. This CDR3 comprises 15 residues. Unmatched junction bases numbered 9, after V lost 4 bases and J lost 8 bases. The germline V gene encodes CDR1 LNHDA and CDR2 SQIVND (reference sequence). The CDR3 is CASSRGDRAVDEQFF. CDR3 in DNA: TGTGCCAGTAGTAGGGGGGACAGGGCAGTCGATGAGCAGTTCTTC.

This clone was recorded a few times. The CDR3 sequence: CASTSDRVGSPLHF. The CDR3, as DNA: TGTGCCAGCACCTCCGACAGGGTTGGTTCACCCCTCCACTTT. V gene TRBV6-6 combines with J gene TRBJ1-6; 7 bases agree with TRBD1. The CDR3 loop spans 14 amino acids. After removal of 7 bases from V and 9 bases from J, the junction contained 9 bases not matched to a gene. Germline CDR1 and CDR2: MNHNY and SVGAGI (reference sequence).

This clone was observed a handful of times. The chain carries TRBV28 and TRBJ2-3; TRBD2 agrees at 12 bases. Germline loops: CDR1 MDHEN, CDR2 SYDVKM. The CDR3 has 16 residues. Unmatched junction bases numbered 10, after V lost 6 bases and J lost 6 bases. The CDR3 nucleotides read TGTGCCAGCAGCCTTGGACTAGCGGGGAGCGGGGATACGCAGTATTTT. Translated: CASSLGLAGSGDTQYF.

The gene calls are TRBV28 and TRBJ2-7; 9 bases map to TRBD1. V lost 6 bases and J lost 7; bases outside the gene matches: 13. The CDR3 consists of 15 residues. Germline V lookup: CDR1 MDHEN, CDR2 SYDVKM. CDR3 amino acids: CASRDPGQGSWEQYF. In DNA, the CDR3 is TGTGCCAGCAGAGACCCGGGACAGGGATCCTGGGAGCAGTACTTC.

The chain recombines TRBV15 with TRBJ2-7; D might be TRBD2 (5 bases). Trimming took off 0 bases at V and 3 bases at J, with 12 bases between the two ends. The germline V gene has CDR1 LNHNV and CDR2 YYDKDF (reference sequence). The CDR3 totals 15 residues. The CDR3 region has the DNA TGTGCCACCAGCAGAGAGCGGGCAACTCTCTACGAGCAGTACTTC. This codes for CATSRERATLYEQYF.

This chain joins TRBV2 and TRBJ1-5; D may be TRBD1 (6 bases). V shed 8 bases and J shed 0 bases, with 17 bases lying between them. Per germline, CDR1 SNHLY and CDR2 FYNNEI. This CDR3 spans 16 amino acids. The CDR3 DNA follows: TGTGCCAGCCAAACTGACAGGTTTCCTAGCAATCAGCCCCAGCATTTT. This codes for CASQTDRFPSNQPQHF.

The chain carries TRBV13 and TRBJ2-7; 10 nucleotides agree with TRBD1. Germline V gives CDR1 PRHDT, CDR2 FYEKMQ (reference sequence). V shed 4 bases and J 3 bases; nucleotides not matched to a gene: 6. The CDR3 length is 15 residues. CDR3 region: CASSSARTGGYEQYF. CDR3 sequence (DNA): TGTGCCAGCAGCTCGGCCCGGACAGGGGGCTACGAGCAGTACTTC.

J is TRBJ2-3 and V is TRBV11-3; D possibly corresponds to TRBD1 (7 bases). Trimming took 5 bases from V and 11 from J, leaving 11 bases between them. This CDR3 has 11 residues. CDR1 and CDR2 from the germline V gene are SGHNT and YENEEA. CDR3 protein: CASSQGGVQYF. The CDR3 nucleotides read TGTGCCAGCAGCCAGGGGGGCGTGCAGTATTTT.

The rearrangement joins TRBV2 to TRBJ2-3; 10 bases fit TRBD1. This CDR3 contains 14 residues. The V gene end was trimmed by 6 bases and the J gene end by 6 bases; junction bases not matched to a gene: 6. Germline lookup yields CDR1 SNHLY and CDR2 FYNNEI. For the CDR3, the DNA is TGTGCCAGCAGCAGGGACAGGGGCGGGGATACGCAGTATTTT. As protein: CASSRDRGGDTQYF.

The chain recombines TRBV5-6 with TRBJ2-5, with TRBD1 identical over 8 bases. Gene TRBJ2-7 matches the end of the DNA better, so the J call may be wrong. Germline lookup yields CDR1 SGHDT and CDR2 YYEEEE. This CDR3 contains 15 residues. CDR3 in DNA: TGTGCCAGCAGCAGAGACAGGGGATCTACCTACGAGCAGTACTTC. As protein: CASSRDRGSTYEQYF.

The chain combines TRBV20-1 with TRBJ2-5, with D unresolved. Trimming stripped 4 bases from V and 4 bases from J, with 4 bases between. CDR3 length: 10 amino acids. CDR1 and CDR2 from the germline V gene are DFQATT and SNEGSKA (reference sequence). DNA of the CDR3: TGCAGTGCTATCAGAGAGACCCAGTACTTC. Amino acids: CSAIRETQYF.

The gene calls are TRBV7-8 and TRBJ2-2; D uncertain. The V and J ends lost 0 bases and 4 bases respectively, with 6 bases between them. Germline-derived CDR1 and CDR2 are SGHVS and FQNEAQ. The CDR3 runs to 14 residues. The CDR3 spells CASSLAWATGELFF. CDR3 bases: TGTGCCAGCAGCTTAGCGTGGGCCACCGGGGAGCTGTTTTTT.

V is TRBV10-3 and J is TRBJ2-3; 8 bases align to TRBD1. This CDR3 is built from 13 residues. CDR1 and CDR2 from the germline V gene are ENHRY and SYGVKD. J gave up 6 bases and V 11 bases, and 10 bases lay outside the gene matches. The CDR3 protein is CAATTGVSDTQYF. CDR3 in DNA: TGTGCCGCCACGACAGGGGTTAGCGATACGCAGTATTTT.

This chain joins TRBV19 and TRBJ2-7; the D gene is possibly TRBD1 (7 bases). The CDR3 runs to 15 residues. V gave up 3 bases and J gave up 3 bases, with 15 bases separating them. The germline gives CDR1 LNHDA, CDR2 SQIVND (reference sequence). The CDR3 DNA reads TGTGCCAGTAGTATGGCGGGGACAGATTACTACGAGCAGTACTTC. It specifies CASSMAGTDYYEQYF.

The chain recombines TRBV5-1 with TRBJ2-3, with TRBD2 matching over 13 bases. CDR3 length equals 18 residues. Germline CDR1 SGHRS, CDR2 YFSETQ. Trimming cost V 0 bases and J 4 bases; bases outside gene matches: 8. For the CDR3, the DNA is TGCGCCAGCAGCTTGGTCCCCCCCGGACTAGCGGGAGCAGATACGCAGTATTTT. Translated, it gives CASSLVPPGLAGADTQYF.

This chain connects TRBV19 to TRBJ2-1, with a possible D match to TRBD1 (6 bases). Trimming cost V 4 bases and J 2 bases, with 21 bases left between them. The CDR3 extends over 18 amino acids. Per the germline V gene, CDR1 is LNHDA and CDR2 is SQIVND (reference sequence). The CDR3 sequence: CASSTSRDKRAPYNEQFF. The CDR3 nucleotides are TGTGCCAGTAGTACGAGCCGGGACAAAAGAGCCCCCTACAATGAGCAGTTCTTC.

This clone was seen only a few times. This rearrangement joins TRBV18 to TRBJ2-2; 8 nucleotides align to TRBD2. The V gene's germline CDR1 is KGHSH and CDR2 LQKENI. V was pared by 8 bases and J by 1 base, with 6 bases of the junction left unmatched. This CDR3 comprises 15 residues. The CDR3 is CASRTSGLNTGELFF. CDR3 sequence (DNA): TGTGCCAGCCGCACTAGCGGCCTGAACACCGGGGAGCTGTTTTTT.

The gene calls are TRBV5-1 and TRBJ1-4; possible D gene TRBD1, 6 bases. There are 14 residues in the CDR3. The V and J ends lost 2 bases and 6 bases respectively, with 11 bases between them. The germline gives CDR1 SGHRS, CDR2 YFSETQ. DNA for the CDR3: TGCGCCAGCAGCTTAGAGAGGGGGTATGAAAAACTGTTTTTT. Translating gives CASSLERGYEKLFF.

The chain carries TRBV7-6 and TRBJ2-7; weak D call: TRBD2 (7 bases). The CDR3 is 15 residues long. Germline V gene sequence: CDR1 SGHVS, CDR2 FNYEAQ. The V and J ends lost 1 base and 1 base respectively, with 11 bases between them. Here the CDR3 reads CASSLGAGASYEQYF. For the CDR3, the DNA is TGTGCCAGCAGCTTAGGGGCGGGGGCATCCTACGAGCAGTACTTC. The complete variable domain, with remaining parts taken from reference TRBV7-6 and TRBJ2-7, reads GAGVSQSPRYKVTKRGQDVALRCDPISGHVSLYWYRQALGQGPEFLTYFNYEAQQDKSGLPNDRFSAERPEGSISTLTIQRTEQRDSAMYRCASSLGAGASYEQYFGPGTRLTVT.

This chain uses TRBV28 with TRBJ1-6; 9 bases align to TRBD1. CDR1 and CDR2 from the germline V gene are MDHEN and SYDVKM. The CDR3 length is 19 residues. V shed 3 bases and J 7 bases; nucleotides not matched to a gene: 16. CDR3 coding DNA: TGTGCCAGCAGTTTGCCCGGGACAGGGAATAACATTCTCAATTCACCCCTCCACTTT. As protein: CASSLPGTGNNILNSPLHF.

The V call is TRBV5-1, the J call TRBJ2-1; 12 nucleotides line up with TRBD2. This CDR3 region has 15 residues. V shed 4 bases, J shed 4 bases, and the junction held 3 bases outside the gene matches. In germline, CDR1 is SGHRS, CDR2 YFSETQ. The CDR3, as DNA: TGCGCCAGCAGCCAGGGGACTAGCGGGTACAATGAGCAGTTCTTC. Encoded protein: CASSQGTSGYNEQFF.

This CDR3 reads CAWSVVPRGYEQYF. Here the CDR3 DNA reads TGTGCCTGGAGTGTTGTACCCCGGGGGTACGAGCAGTACTTC. The V gene is TRBV30, the J gene TRBJ2-7, with D perhaps TRBD2 (6 bases). Trimming removed 0 bases at V and 4 bases at J, with 13 bases between. The CDR3 runs to 14 residues. Germline values: CDR1 GTSNPN, CDR2 SVGIG (reference sequence).